These T cell receptor beta chains were read from a single sample in a study of response to subunit inactivated influenza vaccine. Via MiXCR, TCRdb re-called the RT-PCR reads, giving one row per CDR3 protein. This table has approximately 680,000 distinct CDR3 sequences, 15% to 17% appearing once. This specimen was PBMCs from blood, taken 11 to 12 days after vaccination. These receptor sequences come from a middle-aged man who received an inactivated influenza vaccine. Each CDR3 is given with its conserved first and last residue. The D gene is left open where the match is weak. For some rows the clone size is stated as once, few or many, or as a class when expanded; others skip it.

j_call v_call clone_size d_call cdr3_aa cdr3_nt
TRBJ2-2 TRBV20-1 few TRBD2 CSAITAGVDTGELFF TGCAGTGCTATCACAGCGGGAGTCGACACCGGGGAGCTGTTTTTT
TRBJ2-2 TRBV2 many - CASRGDTDTGELFF TGTGCCAGCAGGGGGGACACTGACACCGGGGAGCTGTTTTTT
TRBJ1-2 TRBV7-9 - - CASRGAETDGYTF TGTGCCAGCAGGGGAGCGGAGACGGACGGCTACACCTTC
TRBJ2-7 TRBV11-2 - - CASSFFSPEQYF TGTGCCAGCAGCTTTTTCTCCCCCGAGCAGTACTTC
TRBJ2-5 TRBV4-1 once - CASSREGHNQETQYF TGCGCCAGCAGCCGCGAGGGACACAACCAAGAGACCCAGTACTTC
TRBJ1-2 TRBV4-3 many - CASSQVKRSYGYTF TGCGCCAGCAGCCAAGTCAAGAGATCCTATGGCTACACCTTC
TRBJ2-7 TRBV20-1 - - CSARATGLANYEQYF TGCAGTGCTAGAGCTACGGGACTGGCAAACTACGAGCAGTACTTC
TRBJ2-3 TRBV14 - - CASSQERFTDTQYF TGTGCCAGCAGCCAAGAAAGGTTCACAGATACGCAGTATTTT
TRBJ2-2 TRBV20-1 - - CSARDLGQGNTGELFF TGCAGTGCTAGAGATCTGGGGCAGGGGAACACCGGGGAGCTGTTTTTT
TRBJ2-7 TRBV2 - - CASNLARQHVPLPAEHYF TGTGCCAGCAATCTAGCCCGCCAACACGTGCCCCTACCCGCGGAGCACTACTTC
TRBJ2-3 TRBV29-1 - - CSASRSTDTQYF TGCAGCGCCAGCCGGAGCACAGATACGCAGTATTTT
TRBJ2-7 TRBV6-5 - - CASSSGLPKEQYF TGTGCCAGCAGTTCGGGACTGCCAAAGGAGCAGTACTTC
TRBJ2-1 TRBV5-1 - - CASSLAMSSGSYNEQFF TGCGCCAGCAGCTTGGCCATGTCGTCAGGGAGCTACAATGAGCAGTTCTTC
TRBJ2-1 TRBV9 few - CASSENPVDNRGSYNEQFF TGTGCCAGCAGCGAAAATCCCGTCGATAATCGGGGCTCCTACAATGAGCAGTTCTTC
TRBJ2-1 TRBV5-1 few TRBD2 CASSVGLAGGRGDEQFF TGCGCCAGCAGCGTTGGACTAGCGGGAGGGCGGGGCGATGAGCAGTTCTTC
TRBJ2-1 TRBV28 few TRBD1 CASRPGQGAYYNEQFF TGTGCCAGCAGACCGGGACAGGGGGCTTATTACAATGAGCAGTTCTTC
TRBJ2-7 TRBV5-6 few - CASSDGTGYYEQYF TGTGCCAGCAGCGACGGGACGGGGTATTACGAGCAGTACTTC
TRBJ2-7 TRBV11-2 - TRBD2 CASSSGLVEEQYF TGTGCCAGCAGCTCGGGACTAGTTGAAGAGCAGTACTTC
TRBJ1-1 TRBV21-1 - - CASTGDRPTEAFF TGTGCCAGCACTGGGGACAGACCAACTGAAGCTTTCTTT
TRBJ2-7 TRBV6-2/TRBV6-3 few TRBD2 CASSYSLAGNTALEQYF TGTGCCAGCAGTTACTCGCTAGCGGGAAACACCGCCCTCGAGCAGTACTTC
TRBJ2-3 TRBV30 few - CAWKASSDTQYF TGTGCCTGGAAGGCTAGCTCGGATACGCAGTATTTT
TRBJ2-1 TRBV6-2/TRBV6-3 - TRBD2 CASSYKVAGVSYNEQFF TGTGCCAGCAGTTACAAGGTAGCGGGAGTCTCCTACAATGAGCAGTTCTTC
TRBJ2-2 TRBV24-1 many - CATREGGSGELFF TGTGCCACCAGAGAAGGCGGGTCCGGGGAGCTGTTTTTT
TRBJ2-3 TRBV15 few - CATSRDSRTDTQYF TGTGCCACCAGCAGAGATTCCCGGACAGATACGCAGTATTTT